This note documents a single T cell receptor beta chain sequence. Its antigen is not identified. The germline CDR1 and CDR2 sequences are SGDLS and YYNGEE. V was trimmed by 0 bases and J by 9 bases, leaving 19 bases between them. This CDR3 is 15 amino acids long. The sample belongs to a study of cytomegalovirus exposure and HLA in healthy donors. Clones were read by immunoSEQ multiplex PCR, and TCRdb kept only the in-frame ones, dropping some. Of 150,000 to 200,000 clones detected, 90% to 97% appear once; the ten largest clones hold more than 0.7%. The study's findings and limits: Using the classifier, cytomegalovirus status was reportedly diagnosed with high specificity and sensitivity. A list of approximately 150 TCR beta chains associated with cytomegalovirus was given. The TCR clusters that emerged in the first cohort tended, a later analysis found, to co-occur in the roughly 130 validation repertoires. Rarity characterized most TCR sequences, yet some public TCRs appeared in many donors.

The TCR was taken from a woman aged 18-35 years in good health and CMV-seronegative. This sequence joins TRBV9 and TRBJ2-7, with D maybe TRBD1 (6 bases). Input material: PBMCs. The CDR3 reads CASSVASGTSDGQYF. CDR3 DNA: TGTGCCAGCAGCGTAGCGTCGGGGACAAGTGATGGGCAGTACTTC.